What follows are 7 T cell receptor beta chains derived from one specimen sequenced in a study of blood T cell repertoires in COVID-19. The assay was immunoSEQ multiplex PCR, and TCRdb's table has in-frame clones only and misses some. Of 25,000 to 40,000 clones listed, 91% were seen once; the top ten hold roughly 5%. The sample comprised peripheral blood. The receptors were sampled from a human donor in a cohort sampled during active COVID-19.

The chain employs TRBV7-2 and TRBJ1-2; the match to TRBD1 covers 9 bases. Germline-derived CDR1 and CDR2 are SGHTA and FQGNSA. Trimming cost V 5 bases and J 4 bases; bases outside gene matches: 8. This CDR3 spans 15 amino acids. The CDR3 coding sequence is TGTGCCAGCAGCCCACGGACAGGGGTTAGCTATGGCTACACCTTC. Protein sequence: CASSPRTGVSYGYTF.

This sequence joins TRBV19 and TRBJ1-4; TRBD1 matches at 7 bases. The CDR3 sequence is 13 residues long. The germline CDR1 and CDR2 sequences are LNHDA and SQIVND (reference sequence). The ends lost 9 bases at V and 7 bases at J; junction bases unmatched: 8. The chain's CDR3 is CASTGVHSEKLFF. CDR3 sequence (DNA): TGTGCCAGCACAGGGGTTCATTCTGAAAAACTGTTTTTT.

J is TRBJ2-3 and V is TRBV6-6; a weak D match, TRBD2 (5 bases). V lost 2 bases and J 6 bases, leaving 6 bases between the germline ends. Germline-derived CDR1 and CDR2 are MNHNY and SVGAGI (reference sequence). This CDR3 is built from 12 residues. The CDR3 coding sequence is TGTGCCAGCAGTTACGAGGGCGATACGCAGTATTTT. Translated: CASSYEGDTQYF.

V and J are TRBV27 and TRBJ2-1, with 12 bases aligning to TRBD2. This CDR3 region has 16 residues. Germline V gene sequence: CDR1 MNHEY, CDR2 SMNVEV (reference sequence). V shed 4 bases and J 6 bases; nucleotides not matched to a gene: 7. The CDR3 region has the DNA TGTGCCAGCAGTTCCCGGGGGACTAGCGGGCTCAATGAGCAGTTCTTC. This sequence encodes CASSSRGTSGLNEQFF.

The J gene is TRBJ2-1, the V gene TRBV4-1; TRBD2 matches 7 bases. V dropped 0 bases and J dropped 3; count of bases not matched to a gene: 8. The CDR3 covers 17 residues. Germline CDR1 MGHRA, CDR2 YSYEKL. This CDR3 reads CASSQDRASGNYNEQFF. The CDR3 DNA sequence: TGCGCCAGCAGCCAAGATCGGGCTAGCGGAAACTACAATGAGCAGTTCTTC.

This sequence joins TRBV11-2 and TRBJ1-2, with 7 bases matching TRBD1. Trimming at V came to 3 bases and at J to 8 bases, leaving 9 bases not matched to a gene. CDR3 length: 14 amino acids. The V gene's germline CDR1 is SGHAT and CDR2 FQNNGV. As DNA, the CDR3 is TGTGCCAGCAGCTTCTTTACAGGGGTGGACGGCTACACCTTC. It codes for CASSFFTGVDGYTF.

This rearrangement joins TRBV24-1 to TRBJ1-5, with 7 nucleotides matching TRBD1. The CDR3 sequence is 15 residues long. The germline gives CDR1 KGHDR, CDR2 SFDVKD. V shed 6 bases and J 6 bases; nucleotides not matched to a gene: 10. The CDR3 DNA sequence: TGTGCCACCAGTAGTACAGGGGTCACCAGTCAGCCCCAGCATTTT. As protein: CATSSTGVTSQPQHF.